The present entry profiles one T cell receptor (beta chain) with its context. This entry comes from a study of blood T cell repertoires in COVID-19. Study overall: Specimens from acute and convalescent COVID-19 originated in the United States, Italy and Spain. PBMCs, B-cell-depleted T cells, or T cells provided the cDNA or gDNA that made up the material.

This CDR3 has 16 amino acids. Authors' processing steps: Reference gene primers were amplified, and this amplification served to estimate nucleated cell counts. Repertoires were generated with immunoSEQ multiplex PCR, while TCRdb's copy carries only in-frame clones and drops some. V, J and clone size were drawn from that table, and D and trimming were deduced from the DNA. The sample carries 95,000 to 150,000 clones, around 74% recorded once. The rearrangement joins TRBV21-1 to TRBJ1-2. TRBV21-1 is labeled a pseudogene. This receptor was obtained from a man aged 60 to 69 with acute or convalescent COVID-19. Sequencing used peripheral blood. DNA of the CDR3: TGTGCCAGCAACTTGGGAGGGTGTTGGAGGAACTATGGCTACACCTTC. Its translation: CASNLGGCWRNYGYTF.